A selection of T cell receptor beta chains follows, all from one sample in a study of T cell clones after liver transplantation. The data were produced by immunoSEQ multiplex PCR, yet TCRdb's version contains in-frame clones alone and is incomplete. The sample holds more than 20,000 clones, 93% seen once. This specimen was CD8+ T cells from blood, taken less than 28 months after liver transplant. The receptors originated from a human patient who received a liver transplant. The T cells may partly be graft donor cells. The CDR3 runs from the conserved cysteine through the conserved F or W.

V gene | CDR3 protein
TRBV30 | CAWTVYPEEGSYEQYF
TRBV7-9 | CASSDKTGEFEQYF
TRBV7-9 | CASSLVQNYGYTF
TRBV13 | CASSGTSADTQYF
TRBV7-2 | CASSLRRGELFF
TRBV19 | CASSPQNNQPQHF
TRBV29-1 | CSVEDIGGSGANVLTF
TRBV6-5 | CASSGDNQETQYF
TRBV7-2 | CASSLAVSGGRALGEQFF
TRBV5-6 | CASSFENDEQYF
TRBV7-9 | CASSPPGQMNTEAFF
TRBV5-1 | CASSPTTGGSYQETQYF
TRBV19 | CASSPGLSYYNEQFF
TRBV28 | CASSLDRGLGNSPLHF
TRBV2 | CASRESTLPGQGSYEQYF
TRBV28 | CASSPFSGRAYNEQFF
TRBV5-4 | CASRPEGRMSLDTEAFF
TRBV6-1 | CASSGGQGPNQPQHF
TRBV18 | CASSPNGGNSNQPQHF
TRBV4-3 | CASSQDLWAARGTIYF
TRBV4-1 | CASSRERLAGYSGANVLTF
TRBV6-5 | CASRVGETYEQYF
TRBV13 | CASSPSGRNHEQYF
TRBV19 | CASTDRVNTGELFF
TRBV10-2 | CASKSTGKSYEQYF
TRBV27 | CASTSASGKDEQYF
TRBV5-5 | CASSLGPNTEAFF
TRBV7-8 | CASEEGYSNQPQHF
TRBV11-3 | CASRTGMVANEKLFF
TRBV4-1 | CASSELAGGLGLEQFF
TRBV2 | CASFSAYQETQYF